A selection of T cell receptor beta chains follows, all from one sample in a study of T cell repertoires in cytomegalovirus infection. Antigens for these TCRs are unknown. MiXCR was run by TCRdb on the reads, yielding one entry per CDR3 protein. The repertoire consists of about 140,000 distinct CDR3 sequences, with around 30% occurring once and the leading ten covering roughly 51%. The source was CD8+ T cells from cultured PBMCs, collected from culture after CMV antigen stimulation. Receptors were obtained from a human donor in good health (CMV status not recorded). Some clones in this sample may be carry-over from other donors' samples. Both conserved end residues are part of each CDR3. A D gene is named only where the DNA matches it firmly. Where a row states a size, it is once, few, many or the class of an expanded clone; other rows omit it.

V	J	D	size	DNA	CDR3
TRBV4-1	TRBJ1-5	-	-	TGCGCCAGCAGCGACAGGAGAAGCAATCAGCCCCAGCATTTT	CASSDRRSNQPQHF
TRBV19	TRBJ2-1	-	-	TGTGCCAGTAGTGAAGGCGGGGCTAATGAGCAGTTCTTC	CASSEGGANEQFF
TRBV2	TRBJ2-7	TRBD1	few	TGTGCCAGCAGTGAAGGGACAGGGGACTACGAGCAGTACTTC	CASSEGTGDYEQYF
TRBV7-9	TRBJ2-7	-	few	TGTGCCAGTGGCGGAGTTTCCTACGAGCAGTACTTC	CASGGVSYEQYF
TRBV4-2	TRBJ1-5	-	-	TGTGCCAGCAGCCTCAACGCGCCAGGGACCGTGGATCAGCCCCAGCATTTT	CASSLNAPGTVDQPQHF
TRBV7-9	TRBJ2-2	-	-	TGTGCCAGCAGCTTCGGCAGGGGAGACGGGGAGCTGTTTTTT	CASSFGRGDGELFF
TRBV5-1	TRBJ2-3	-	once	TGCGCCAGCAGCTTCGGGGGGCGCCCGGCAGATACGCAGTATTTT	CASSFGGRPADTQYF
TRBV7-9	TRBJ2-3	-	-	TGTGCCAGCAGCTCCAGAGTACAAGATACGCAGTATTTT	CASSSRVQDTQYF
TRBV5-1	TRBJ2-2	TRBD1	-	TGCGCCAGCAGCCTACAGGGGAGTTACACCGGGGAGCTGTTTTTT	CASSLQGSYTGELFF
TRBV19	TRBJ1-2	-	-	TGTGCCAGTAGTCCGTCCGGGACCCTCTATGGCTACACCTTC	CASSPSGTLYGYTF
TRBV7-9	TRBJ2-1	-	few	TGTGCCAGCAGCTGGATATCGGGGGACTACAATGAGCAGTTCTTC	CASSWISGDYNEQFF
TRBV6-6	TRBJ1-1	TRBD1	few	TGTGCCAGTCACCGGGACAGGGATATGAACACTGAAGCTTTCTTT	CASHRDRDMNTEAFF
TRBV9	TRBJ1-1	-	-	TGTGCCAGCAGCCTTGGCAGGGTGGGTTTGAACACTGAAGCTTTCTTT	CASSLGRVGLNTEAFF
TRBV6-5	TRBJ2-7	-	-	TGTGCCAGCAGTTACGCCGGGGGCTCCTACAATGAGCAGTACTTC	CASSYAGGSYNEQYF
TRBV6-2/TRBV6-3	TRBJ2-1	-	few	TGTGCCAGCAGTTTGTGGCTAGATGAGCAGTTCTTC	CASSLWLDEQFF
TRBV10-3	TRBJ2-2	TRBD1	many	TGTGCCATCAGCCCCGACAGGGCCGGCACCGGGGAGCTGTTTTTT	CAISPDRAGTGELFF
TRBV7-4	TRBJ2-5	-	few	TGTGCCAGCAGCTTTCTGATAGGGACACAAGAGACCCAGTACTTC	CASSFLIGTQETQYF
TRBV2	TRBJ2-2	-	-	TGTGCCAGCAGTGAAGCGAGGATCGGGTCATACACCGGGGAGCTGTTTTTT	CASSEARIGSYTGELFF
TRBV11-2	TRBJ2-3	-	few	TGTGCCAGCAGCTTAGCTGTCACAGATACGCAGTATTTT	CASSLAVTDTQYF
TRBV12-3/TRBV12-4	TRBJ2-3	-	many	TGTGCCAGCAGTTCACGGGGGACTAGCACAGATACGCAGTATTTT	CASSSRGTSTDTQYF
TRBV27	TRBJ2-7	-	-	TGTGCCAGCAGTCCCCTGGCGAGGAGCCACGAGCAGTACTTC	CASSPLARSHEQYF
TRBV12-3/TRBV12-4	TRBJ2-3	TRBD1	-	TGTGCCACCGCGGGAACGGGACAGGGGGCCACAGATACGCAGTATTTT	CATAGTGQGATDTQYF
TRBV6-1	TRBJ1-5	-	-	TGTGCCAGCAGTGACAGGGTGCGACAGCCCCAGCATTTT	CASSDRVRQPQHF
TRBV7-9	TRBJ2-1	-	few	TGTGCCAGCAGCTTATCCGATGAGGGGGTCGGGCTCTTC	CASSLSDEGVGLF
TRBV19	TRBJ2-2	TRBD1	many	TGTGCCAGTAGTACCGCGCGCGGGACAGGGTATTGGCAGGACACCGGGGAGCTGTTTTTT	CASSTARGTGYWQDTGELFF
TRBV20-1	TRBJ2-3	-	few	TGCAGTGCTCTCGCGGGGCAGTTTAGCACAGATACGCAGTATTTT	CSALAGQFSTDTQYF
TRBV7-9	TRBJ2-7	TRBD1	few	TGTGCCAGCAGCTTCCCGGGACAGGGGTATAACGAGCAGTACTTC	CASSFPGQGYNEQYF
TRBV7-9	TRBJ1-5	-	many	TGTGCCAGCAGCTTATTCATTAATCAGCCCCAGCATTTT	CASSLFINQPQHF
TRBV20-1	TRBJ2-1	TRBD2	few	TGCAGTGCTAGGGAAGCGGGGTACAATGAGCAGTTCTTC	CSAREAGYNEQFF
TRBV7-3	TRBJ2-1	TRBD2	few	TGTGCCAGCAGCTTAAACGGGGGGGCATCCTACAATGAGCAGTTCTTC	CASSLNGGASYNEQFF